The 14 T cell receptor beta chains below come from one sample, sequenced in a study of CD8 T cells in Susac syndrome. When the RNA was reverse transcribed, random hexamers were used with an input of 0.5 to 1 ug. TCRdb used MiXCR to reprocess the immunoSEQ multiplex PCR reads, holding one entry per CDR3 protein. Here the sample spans approximately 190,000 distinct CDR3 sequences, 90% to 95% being singletons. The sequenced sample was CD4+ T cells from PBMCs. The receptors were gathered from a human donor in good health.

The chain is built from TRBV28 and TRBJ1-2, with 8 nucleotides matching TRBD1. Trimming took 5 bases from V and 7 from J; bases not matched to a gene: 6. The V gene's germline CDR1 is MDHEN and CDR2 SYDVKM. CDR3 length: 13 amino acids. CDR3 loop: CASSEAGGGGYTF. The CDR3 coding sequence is TGTGCCAGCAGTGAAGCAGGGGGCGGTGGCTACACCTTC.

This chain connects TRBV6-4 to TRBJ2-7; 9 bases are shared with TRBD1. Germline V CDR1 and CDR2: MRHNA, SNTAGT. Trimming removed 4 bases from V and 4 bases from J; junction bases left unmatched: 8. The CDR3 totals 15 residues. The DNA for the CDR3 is TGTGCCAGCAGTGCGTTGCCGGGACAGGGTTACGAGCAGTACTTC. Translation: CASSALPGQGYEQYF.

The V gene is TRBV13, the J gene TRBJ1-2, with D perhaps TRBD1 (5 bases). This CDR3 comprises 13 residues. The V gene lost 4 bases and the J gene lost 7 bases, with 13 bases spanning the gap. Germline V gene lookup returns CDR1 PRHDT and CDR2 FYEKMQ (reference sequence). CDR3 DNA sequence: TGTGCCAGCAGCTCGGGGGGGGAACGTGGCTACACCTTC. Translated: CASSSGGERGYTF.

The rearrangement uses TRBV7-2 and TRBJ1-2; weak D call: TRBD1 (6 bases). Germline V lookup: CDR1 SGHTA, CDR2 FQGNSA. V gave up 3 bases and J gave up 4 bases, with 12 bases separating them. There are 14 residues in the CDR3. The CDR3 sequence: CASSFGQFGYGYTF. DNA of the CDR3: TGTGCCAGCAGCTTCGGACAGTTCGGCTATGGCTACACCTTC. The whole variable domain, remainder taken from reference TRBV7-2 and TRBJ1-2, is GAGVSQSPSNKVTEKGKDVELRCDPISGHTALYWYRQSLGQGLEFLIYFQGNSAPDKSGLPSDRFSAERTGGSVSTLTIQRTQQEDSAVYLCASSFGQFGYGYTFGSGTRLTVV.

The chain has TRBV5-1 and TRBJ1-3; 7 nucleotides align to TRBD1. The CDR3 consists of 14 residues. Germline values: CDR1 SGHRS, CDR2 YFSETQ. The J segment lost 3 bases and the V segment lost 3 bases, leaving 3 bases of the junction unmatched. CDR3 DNA: TGCGCCAGCAGCTCGACAGGGAATGGAAACACCATATATTTT. Translating gives CASSSTGNGNTIYF.

The chain's CDR3 is CSARDRHRGQETQYF. Here the CDR3 DNA reads TGCAGTGCTAGAGATCGGCACCGAGGCCAAGAGACCCAGTACTTC. The chain is built from TRBV20-1 and TRBJ2-5; D gene uncertain. CDR1 is DFQATT and CDR2 is SNEGSKA in the germline V gene (reference sequence). Trimming left V 0 bases short and J 1 base short, with 12 bases between. CDR3 length equals 15 residues.

This chain links TRBV12-3 or TRBV12-4 with TRBJ2-3, with TRBD1 identical over 9 bases. With V trimmed by 5 bases and J by 4 bases, 1 base remained unmatched. The CDR3 has 13 residues. CDR3 region: CASSGTGSDTQYF. Written as DNA, the CDR3 is TGTGCCAGCAGTGGGACAGGGTCAGATACGCAGTATTTT.

The CDR3 reads CASRKSSGNTIYF. DNA of the CDR3: TGTGCCAGCAGAAAGAGCTCTGGAAACACCATATATTTT. The chain is built from TRBV28 and TRBJ1-3; the D is unclear. V shed 6 bases and J shed 0 bases, with 6 bases lying between them. This CDR3 region has 13 residues. Germline V CDR1 and CDR2: MDHEN, SYDVKM.

The CDR3 DNA is TGTGCCATCACCTGGAGTACTGAAGCTTTCTTT. Translation gives CAITWSTEAFF. V and J are TRBV9 and TRBJ1-1; D is ambiguous. Per germline, CDR1 SGDLS and CDR2 YYNGEE. This CDR3 comprises 11 residues. Trimming took 9 bases from V and 5 from J, leaving 11 bases between them.

The gene calls are TRBV7-3 and TRBJ2-5; the D is unclear. CDR1 is SGHTA, CDR2 FQGTGA, per germline. The CDR3 runs to 13 residues. Trimming removed 2 bases from V and 4 bases from J, with 8 bases in between. The CDR3 spells CASSLEPRETQYF. The CDR3 coding sequence is TGTGCCAGCAGCTTAGAACCCCGAGAGACCCAGTACTTC. The full variable domain, completed using reference TRBV7-3 and TRBJ2-5, is GAGVSQTPSNKVTEKGKYVELRCDPISGHTALYWYRQSLGQGPEFLIYFQGTGAADDSGLPNDRFFAVRPEGSVSTLKIQRTERGDSAVYLCASSLEPRETQYFGPGTRLLVL.

This clonotype was detected once. The chain is built from TRBV20-1 and TRBJ1-1; 12 bases are shared with TRBD1. Germline loops: CDR1 DFQATT, CDR2 SNEGSKA (reference sequence). This CDR3 spans 14 amino acids. V lost 3 bases and J lost 4; bases outside the gene matches: 3. The CDR3 sequence is CSASGTGGFTEAFF. CDR3 sequence (DNA): TGCAGTGCTAGCGGGACAGGGGGCTTCACTGAAGCTTTCTTT.

The chain links TRBV3-1 to TRBJ2-1; tentatively, D is TRBD1 or TRBD2 (5 bases each). CDR3 size: 11 residues. Germline CDR1 LGHDT, CDR2 YNNKEL (reference sequence). The V end was cut by 5 bases, the J end by 10 bases, with 9 bases between. In DNA, the CDR3 is TGTGCCAGCAGCTGGGACGGAGAGCAGTTCTTC. It codes for CASSWDGEQFF.

J is TRBJ1-1 and V is TRBV10-1; 7 bases map to TRBD1. The CDR3 is 13 residues long. Germline V gene lookup returns CDR1 WNHNN and CDR2 SYGVQD (reference sequence). V was clipped by 6 bases and J by 1 base; unmatched bases: 2. The CDR3 DNA reads TGCGCCAGCAGGACAGGGAAGAACACTGAAGCTTTCTTT. Its protein product is CASRTGKNTEAFF.

The rearrangement links TRBV7-8 to TRBJ1-5; D may be TRBD1 (5 bases). Germline V CDR1 and CDR2: SGHVS, FQNEAQ. This CDR3 is built from 16 residues. With 1 base removed from V and 1 base from J, the gap between germline ends came to 11 bases. In DNA form, the CDR3 reads TGTGCCAGCAGCTTAGTCCTTGGGGGGAGCAATCAGCCCCAGCATTTT. This encodes CASSLVLGGSNQPQHF.